This T cell receptor (beta chain) comes out of a study of CD8 T cells in ankylosing spondylitis. This clonotype was recorded at least ten times. The antigen is undetermined. In TCRdb, the 5' RACE reads were re-called with MiXCR into one record per CDR3 protein. Counted here are about 240,000 distinct CDR3 sequences, roughly 8.6% occurring once; the ten biggest clones make up over 6.5%. Whole-study findings and limits: Within peripheral blood, clones linked to disease were CD8+ and relatively rare. Reportedly, matched ankylosing spondylitis synovial fluid was significantly enriched for disease-linked clones.

The germline V gene encodes CDR1 SGHTA and CDR2 FQGNSA. V was cut by 1 base and J by 0 bases, with 13 bases left in between. CDR3 length: 16 residues. This receptor was obtained from a male donor with ankylosing spondylitis or in good health (not recorded which). The chain carries TRBV7-2 and TRBJ2-7; perhaps TRBD2 as D (6 bases). Material for sequencing was blood, either unsorted or a sorted T cell fraction (not recorded which). This chain's CDR3 is CASSLDWLAFSYEQYF. The CDR3 DNA follows: TGTGCCAGCAGCTTAGATTGGCTAGCGTTCTCCTACGAGCAGTACTTC.